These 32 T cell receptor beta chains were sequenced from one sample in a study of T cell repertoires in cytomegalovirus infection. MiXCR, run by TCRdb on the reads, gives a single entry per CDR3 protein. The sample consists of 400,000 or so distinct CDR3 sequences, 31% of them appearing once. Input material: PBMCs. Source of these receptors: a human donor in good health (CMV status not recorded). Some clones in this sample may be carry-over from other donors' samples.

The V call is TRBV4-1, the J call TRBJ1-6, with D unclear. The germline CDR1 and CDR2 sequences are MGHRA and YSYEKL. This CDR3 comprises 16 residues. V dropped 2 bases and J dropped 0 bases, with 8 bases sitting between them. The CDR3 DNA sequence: TGCGCCAGCAGCCAACACTTGAGCTCCTATAATTCACCCCTCCACTTT. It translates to CASSQHLSSYNSPLHF.

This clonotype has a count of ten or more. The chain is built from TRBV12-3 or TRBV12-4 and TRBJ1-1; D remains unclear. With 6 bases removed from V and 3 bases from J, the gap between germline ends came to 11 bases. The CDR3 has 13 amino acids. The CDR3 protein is CASRPGRDTEAFF. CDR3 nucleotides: TGTGCCAGCAGGCCGGGGAGGGACACTGAAGCTTTCTTT.

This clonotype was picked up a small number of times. The CDR3 DNA reads TGTGCCAGCAGGCTAGCGGGGGGTGCTACAGATACGCAGTATTTT. This codes for CASRLAGGATDTQYF. The chain couples TRBV11-2 to TRBJ2-3, with 11 positions matching TRBD2. The germline V gene encodes CDR1 SGHAT and CDR2 FQNNGV. This CDR3 has 15 residues. After removal of 6 bases from V and 3 bases from J, the junction contained 5 bases not matched to a gene.

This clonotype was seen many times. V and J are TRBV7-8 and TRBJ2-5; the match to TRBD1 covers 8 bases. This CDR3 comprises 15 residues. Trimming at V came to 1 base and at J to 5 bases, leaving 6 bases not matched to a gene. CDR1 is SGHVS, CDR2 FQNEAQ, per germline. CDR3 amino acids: CASSLDTGGGETQYF. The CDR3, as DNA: TGTGCCAGCAGCTTAGACACAGGGGGTGGGGAGACCCAGTACTTC.

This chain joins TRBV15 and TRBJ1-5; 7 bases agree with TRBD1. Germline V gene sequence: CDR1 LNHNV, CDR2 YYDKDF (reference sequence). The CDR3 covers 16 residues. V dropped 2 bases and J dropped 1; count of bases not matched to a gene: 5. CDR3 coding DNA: TGTGCCACCAGCAGAAAACAGGGGTTAAGCAATCAGCCCCAGCATTTT. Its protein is CATSRKQGLSNQPQHF.

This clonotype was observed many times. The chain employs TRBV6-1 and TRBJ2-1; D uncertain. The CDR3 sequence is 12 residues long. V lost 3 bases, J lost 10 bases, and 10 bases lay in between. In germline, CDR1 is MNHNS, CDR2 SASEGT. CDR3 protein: CASSEGGMEQFF. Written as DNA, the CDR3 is TGTGCCAGCAGTGAGGGCGGCATGGAGCAGTTCTTC.

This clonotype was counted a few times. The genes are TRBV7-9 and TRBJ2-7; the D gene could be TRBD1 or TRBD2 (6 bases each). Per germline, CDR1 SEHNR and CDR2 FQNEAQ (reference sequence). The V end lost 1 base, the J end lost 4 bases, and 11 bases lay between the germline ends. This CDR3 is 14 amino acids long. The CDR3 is CASSLEGGLYEQYF. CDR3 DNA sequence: TGTGCCAGCAGCTTAGAAGGGGGGCTGTACGAGCAGTACTTC.

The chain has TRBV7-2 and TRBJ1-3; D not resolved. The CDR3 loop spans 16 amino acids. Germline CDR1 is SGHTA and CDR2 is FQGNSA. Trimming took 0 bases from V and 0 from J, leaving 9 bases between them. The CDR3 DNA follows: TGTGCCAGCAGCTTAGCGCAGGTTAACTCTGGAAACACCATATATTTT. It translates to CASSLAQVNSGNTIYF.

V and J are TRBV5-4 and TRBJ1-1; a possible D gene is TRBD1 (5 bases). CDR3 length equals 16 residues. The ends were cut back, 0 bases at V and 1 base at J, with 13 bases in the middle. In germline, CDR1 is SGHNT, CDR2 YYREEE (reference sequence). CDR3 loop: CASSLGQAGGNTEAFF. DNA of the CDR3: TGTGCCAGCAGCTTGGGGCAGGCCGGGGGGAACACTGAAGCTTTCTTT.

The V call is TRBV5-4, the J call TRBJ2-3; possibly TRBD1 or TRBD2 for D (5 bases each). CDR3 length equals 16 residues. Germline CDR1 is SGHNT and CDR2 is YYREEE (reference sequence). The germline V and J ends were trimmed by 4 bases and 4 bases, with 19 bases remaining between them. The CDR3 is CASSVSGPPGADTQYF. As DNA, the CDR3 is TGTGCCAGCAGCGTATCGGGACCCCCCGGCGCAGATACGCAGTATTTT.

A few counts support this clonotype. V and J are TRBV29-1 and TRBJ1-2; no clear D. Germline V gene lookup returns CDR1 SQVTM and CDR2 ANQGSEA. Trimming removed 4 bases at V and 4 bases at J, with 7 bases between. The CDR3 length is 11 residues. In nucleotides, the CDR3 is TGCAGCGTTGGTTCCAGCTATGGCTACACCTTC. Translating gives CSVGSSYGYTF.

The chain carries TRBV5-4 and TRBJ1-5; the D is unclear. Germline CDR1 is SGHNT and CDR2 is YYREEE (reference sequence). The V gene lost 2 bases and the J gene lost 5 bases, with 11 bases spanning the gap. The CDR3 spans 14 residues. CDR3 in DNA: TGTGCCAGCAGCTTTGCGGGTAGAGATCAGCCCCAGCATTTT. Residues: CASSFAGRDQPQHF.

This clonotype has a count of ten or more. The CDR3 protein is CASRKGGTGLIDTQYF. CDR3 nucleotide sequence: TGTGCCAGCAGAAAAGGGGGAACAGGTCTTATCGATACGCAGTATTTT. The gene calls are TRBV7-2 and TRBJ2-3, with a possible D match to TRBD1 (6 bases). The CDR3 consists of 16 residues. Germline values: CDR1 SGHTA, CDR2 FQGNSA. Trimming removed 6 bases at V and 6 bases at J, with 22 bases between.

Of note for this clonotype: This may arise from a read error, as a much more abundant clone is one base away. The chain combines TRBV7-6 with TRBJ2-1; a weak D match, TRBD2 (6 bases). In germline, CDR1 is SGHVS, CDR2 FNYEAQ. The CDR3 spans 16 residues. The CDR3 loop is CASSPGPGRTYNEQLF. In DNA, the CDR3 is TGTGCCAGCAGCCCCGGGCCGGGGAGGACCTACAATGAGCAGTTGTTC.

CDR3 protein: CASSFPASEETQYF. For the CDR3, the DNA is TGTGCCAGCAGCTTTCCAGCTTCGGAGGAGACCCAGTACTTC. This rearrangement joins TRBV7-9 to TRBJ2-5; unclear D gene. The CDR3 totals 14 residues. The ends were cut back, 3 bases at V and 5 bases at J, with 13 bases in the middle. Germline V gives CDR1 SEHNR, CDR2 FQNEAQ (reference sequence). Using reference TRBV7-9 and TRBJ2-5 for the parts outside the CDR3, the full variable domain is DTGVSQNPRHKITKRGQNVTFRCDPISEHNRLYWYRQTLGQGPEFLTYFQNEAQLEKSRLLSDRFSAERPKGSFSTLEIQRTEQGDSAMYLCASSFPASEETQYFGPGTRLLVL.

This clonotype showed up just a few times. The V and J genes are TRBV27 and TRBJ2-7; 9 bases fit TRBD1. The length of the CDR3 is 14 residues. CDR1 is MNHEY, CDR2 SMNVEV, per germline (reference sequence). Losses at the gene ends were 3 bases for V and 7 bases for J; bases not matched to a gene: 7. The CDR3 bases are TGTGCCAGCAGTTTGGGACAGGGCCTGGGGGAGCAGTACTTC. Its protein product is CASSLGQGLGEQYF.

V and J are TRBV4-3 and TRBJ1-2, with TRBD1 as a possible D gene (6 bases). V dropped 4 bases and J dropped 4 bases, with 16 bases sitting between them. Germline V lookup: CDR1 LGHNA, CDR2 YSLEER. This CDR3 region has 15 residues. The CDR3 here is CASSRGAGTSYGYTF. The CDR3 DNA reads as TGCGCCAGCAGCCGGGGGGCAGGGACCTCCTATGGCTACACCTTC.

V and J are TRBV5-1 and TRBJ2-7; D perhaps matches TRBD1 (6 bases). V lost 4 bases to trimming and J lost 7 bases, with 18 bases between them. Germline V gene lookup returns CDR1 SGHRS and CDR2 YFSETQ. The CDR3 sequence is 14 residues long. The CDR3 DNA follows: TGCGCCAGCAGCCCAAGACAGGCCTCTTGGGAGCAGTACTTC. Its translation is CASSPRQASWEQYF.

The DNA of the CDR3 is TGTGCCAGCAGTTTGGGAGGACAGGGTGGTGGGCAGTACTTC. Translation gives CASSLGGQGGGQYF. The V call is TRBV12-3 or TRBV12-4, the J call TRBJ2-7; 8 bases align to TRBD1. This CDR3 region has 14 residues. The V gene end was trimmed by 3 bases and the J gene end by 9 bases; junction bases not matched to a gene: 10.

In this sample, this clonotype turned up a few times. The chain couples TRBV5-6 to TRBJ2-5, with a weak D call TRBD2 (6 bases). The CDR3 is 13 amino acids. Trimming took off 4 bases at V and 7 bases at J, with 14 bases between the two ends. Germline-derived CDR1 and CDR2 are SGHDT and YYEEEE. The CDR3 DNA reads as TGTGCCAGCAGCAACCCGACCGGGGGGACCCAGTACTTC. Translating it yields CASSNPTGGTQYF.

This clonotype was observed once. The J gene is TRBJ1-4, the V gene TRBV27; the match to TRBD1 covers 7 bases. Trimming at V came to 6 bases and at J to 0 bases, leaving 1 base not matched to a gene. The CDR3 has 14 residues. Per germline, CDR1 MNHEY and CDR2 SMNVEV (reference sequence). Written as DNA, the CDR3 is TGTGCCAGCAGAACAGGGGCAACTAATGAAAAACTGTTTTTT. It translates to CASRTGATNEKLFF. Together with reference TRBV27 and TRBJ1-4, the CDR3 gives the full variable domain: EAQVTQNPRYLITVTGKKLTVTCSQNMNHEYMSWYRQDPGLGLRQIYYSMNVEVTDKGDVPEGYKVSRKEKRNFPLILESPSPNQTSLYFCASRTGATNEKLFFGSGTQLSVL.

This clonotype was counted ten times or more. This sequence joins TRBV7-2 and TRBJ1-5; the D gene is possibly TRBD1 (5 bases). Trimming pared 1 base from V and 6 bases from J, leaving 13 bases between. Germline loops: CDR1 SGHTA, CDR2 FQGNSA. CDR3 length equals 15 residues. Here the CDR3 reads CASSLVGGGVQPQHF. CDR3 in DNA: TGTGCCAGCAGCTTAGTGGGGGGGGGAGTTCAGCCCCAGCATTTT.

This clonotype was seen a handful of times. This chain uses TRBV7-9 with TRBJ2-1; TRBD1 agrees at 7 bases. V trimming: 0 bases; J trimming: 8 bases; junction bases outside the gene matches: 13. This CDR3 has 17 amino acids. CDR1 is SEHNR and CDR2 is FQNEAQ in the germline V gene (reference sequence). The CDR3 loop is CASSLAPFRDSPDEQFF. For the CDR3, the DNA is TGTGCCAGCAGCTTAGCTCCTTTCCGGGACAGCCCGGATGAGCAGTTCTTC.

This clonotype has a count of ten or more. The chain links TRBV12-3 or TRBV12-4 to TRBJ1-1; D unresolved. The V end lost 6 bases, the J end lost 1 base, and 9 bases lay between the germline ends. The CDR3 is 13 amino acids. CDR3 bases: TGTGCCAGCAGCATTGAACCGAACACTGAAGCTTTCTTT. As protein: CASSIEPNTEAFF.

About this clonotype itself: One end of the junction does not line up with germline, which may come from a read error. CDR3 coding DNA: TGTGCCAGCAGCTCCACTAGCTACCATGAGCAGTTCTTC. Translating it yields CASSSTSYHEQFF. The rearrangement joins TRBV5-4 to TRBJ2-1; a possible D gene is TRBD2 (6 bases). The CDR3 totals 13 residues. Germline CDR1 SGHNT, CDR2 YYREEE (reference sequence).

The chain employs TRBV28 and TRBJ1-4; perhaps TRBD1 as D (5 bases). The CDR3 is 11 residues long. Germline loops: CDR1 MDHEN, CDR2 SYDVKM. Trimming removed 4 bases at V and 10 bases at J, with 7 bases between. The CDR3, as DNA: TGTGCCAGCAGTTCCGGGACAAAACTGTTTTTT. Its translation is CASSSGTKLFF.

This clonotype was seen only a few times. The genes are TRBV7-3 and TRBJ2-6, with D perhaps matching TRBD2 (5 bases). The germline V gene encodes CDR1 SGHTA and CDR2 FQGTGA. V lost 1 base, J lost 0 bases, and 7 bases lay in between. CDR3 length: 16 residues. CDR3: CASSLKRDSGANVLTF. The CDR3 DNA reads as TGTGCCAGCAGCTTAAAACGGGACTCTGGGGCCAACGTCCTGACTTTC. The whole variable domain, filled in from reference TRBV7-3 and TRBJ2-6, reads GAGVSQTPSNKVTEKGKYVELRCDPISGHTALYWYRQSLGQGPEFLIYFQGTGAADDSGLPNDRFFAVRPEGSVSTLKIQRTERGDSAVYLCASSLKRDSGANVLTFGAGSRLTVL.

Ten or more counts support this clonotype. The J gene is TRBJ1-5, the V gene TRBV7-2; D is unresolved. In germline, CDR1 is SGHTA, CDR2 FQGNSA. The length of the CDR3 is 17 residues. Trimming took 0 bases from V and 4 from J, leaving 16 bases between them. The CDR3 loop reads CASSLAQSWRINQPQHF. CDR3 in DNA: TGTGCCAGCAGCTTAGCTCAAAGCTGGCGGATTAATCAGCCCCAGCATTTT.

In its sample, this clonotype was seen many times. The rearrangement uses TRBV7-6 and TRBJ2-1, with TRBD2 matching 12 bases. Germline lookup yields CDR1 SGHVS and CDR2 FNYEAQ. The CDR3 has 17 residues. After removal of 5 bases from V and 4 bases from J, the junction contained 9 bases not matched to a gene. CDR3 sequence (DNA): TGTGCCAGCAGCACTCAGACTAGCGGGGGCCCTTACAATGAGCAGTTCTTC. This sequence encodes CASSTQTSGGPYNEQFF.

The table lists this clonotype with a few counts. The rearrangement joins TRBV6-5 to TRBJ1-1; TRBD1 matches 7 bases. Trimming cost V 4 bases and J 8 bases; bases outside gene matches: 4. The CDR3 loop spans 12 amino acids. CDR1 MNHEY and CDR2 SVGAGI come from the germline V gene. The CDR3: CASSSRQGEAFF. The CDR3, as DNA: TGTGCCAGCAGTTCCCGACAGGGCGAAGCTTTCTTT.

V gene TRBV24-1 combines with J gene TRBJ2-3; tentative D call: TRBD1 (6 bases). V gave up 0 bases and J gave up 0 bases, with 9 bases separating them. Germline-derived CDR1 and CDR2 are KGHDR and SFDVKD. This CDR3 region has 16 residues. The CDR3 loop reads CATSDLQGSSTDTQYF. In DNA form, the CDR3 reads TGTGCCACCAGTGATTTGCAGGGGTCTAGCACAGATACGCAGTATTTT.

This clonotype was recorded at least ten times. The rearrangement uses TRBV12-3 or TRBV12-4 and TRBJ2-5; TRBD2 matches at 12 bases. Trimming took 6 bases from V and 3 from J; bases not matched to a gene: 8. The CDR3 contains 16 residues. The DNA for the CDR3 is TGTGCCAGCAGCCCTCAGGGACTAGCGGGCAAAGAGACCCAGTACTTC. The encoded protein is CASSPQGLAGKETQYF.